The rows below give T cell receptor beta chains drawn from one sample of a study of beta chain features in type 1 diabetes. This table comes from immunoSEQ multiplex PCR, and its TCRdb copy is limited to in-frame clones, with some not included. Counted here are 300,000 to 350,000 clones, 12% to 15% occurring once; the ten biggest clones make up over 5%. Sequencing input: central memory CD4+ T cells from blood. Receptors originate from a man aged 30-40 years in good health. Both conserved end residues are part of each CDR3. A D gene is named only where the DNA matches it firmly. Only part of the rows carry a size: once, few, many, or a class if the clone is expanded.

V: TRBV6-5
size: -
J: TRBJ1-6
D: -
DNA: TGTGCCAGCTTTAGGGTCGGTTCACCCCTCCACTTT
CDR3: CASFRVGSPLHF

V: TRBV27
size: few
J: TRBJ1-5
D: -
DNA: TGTGCCAGCAGTTTATCACAGGGTCGCAATCAGCCCCAGCATTTT
CDR3: CASSLSQGRNQPQHF

V: TRBV10-2
size: -
J: TRBJ1-2
D: -
DNA: TGCGCCAGCAGTGAGTCGATTCTGGGCTCGGTCTACACCTTC
CDR3: CASSESILGSVYTF

V: TRBV7-9
size: few
J: TRBJ1-1
D: -
DNA: TGTGCCAGCAGCTTAGCTGGCCGCTCTTTCTTT
CDR3: CASSLAGRSFF

V: TRBV5-4
size: -
J: TRBJ1-2
D: -
DNA: TGTGCCAGCAGCTTGGAGTGGGAGGGAGGCTACACCTTC
CDR3: CASSLEWEGGYTF

V: TRBV7-2
size: few
J: TRBJ2-3
D: TRBD2
DNA: TGTGCCAGCAGCACTAGCGGGAGTACAGATACGCAGTATTTT
CDR3: CASSTSGSTDTQYF

V: TRBV6-5
size: -
J: TRBJ1-1
D: -
DNA: TGTGCCAGCAGTTATGACAGATTGAACACTGAAGCTTTCTTT
CDR3: CASSYDRLNTEAFF

V: TRBV18
size: many
J: TRBJ2-3
D: -
DNA: TGTGCCAGCTCACAGGGCACGCCAGATACGCAGTATTTT
CDR3: CASSQGTPDTQYF

V: TRBV5-8
size: -
J: TRBJ2-2
D: -
DNA: TGTGCCAGCAGCTTTCGGGTTACCGGAGAGCTGTTTTTT
CDR3: CASSFRVTGELFF

V: TRBV7-9
size: -
J: TRBJ1-5
D: -
DNA: TGTGCCAGCAGCTTACAGGGAGAAGGCAATCAGCCCCAGCATTTT
CDR3: CASSLQGEGNQPQHF

V: TRBV11-3
size: -
J: TRBJ2-3
D: -
DNA: TGTGCCAGCAGCTTAGATCAGTTAGGGGGTACGCAGTATTTT
CDR3: CASSLDQLGGTQYF

V: TRBV4-1
size: -
J: TRBJ1-2
D: -
DNA: TGCGCCAGCAGCCAAGAGTTCGGCAGGCATTATGGCTACACCTTC
CDR3: CASSQEFGRHYGYTF

V: TRBV18
size: many
J: TRBJ1-4
D: TRBD1
DNA: TGTGCCAGCTCACAGACCCGGGACAGGGTTTTGGGATCAACTAATGAAAAACTGTTTTTT
CDR3: CASSQTRDRVLGSTNEKLFF

V: TRBV5-1
size: -
J: TRBJ1-1
D: TRBD1
DNA: TGCGCCAGCAGCTTAAGGACAGGGGAGAGAGCTTTCTTT
CDR3: CASSLRTGERAFF

V: TRBV25-1
size: -
J: TRBJ2-6
D: -
DNA: TGTGCCAGCAGTGAACAGGGGGGAAGGGCTGGGGCCAACGTCCTGACTTTC
CDR3: CASSEQGGRAGANVLTF

V: TRBV4-1
size: few
J: TRBJ2-3
D: TRBD2
DNA: TGTGCCAGCAGTCGGGACTATACGAGTAAAGATACGCAGTATTTT
CDR3: CASSRDYTSKDTQYF

V: TRBV9
size: -
J: TRBJ2-5
D: -
DNA: TGTGCCAGCAGCGTAGCTGGAGCCTACCAAGAGACCCAGTACTTC
CDR3: CASSVAGAYQETQYF

V: TRBV28
size: few
J: TRBJ2-7
D: TRBD2
DNA: TGTGCCAGCATTCCCTCGGGGGGGGTCGAGCAGTACTTC
CDR3: CASIPSGGVEQYF

V: TRBV5-4
size: few
J: TRBJ2-1
D: -
DNA: TGTGCCAGCAGCTTAACGAATGAGCAGTTCTTC
CDR3: CASSLTNEQFF

V: TRBV4-1
size: -
J: TRBJ1-1
D: -
DNA: TGCGCCAGCAGCAAATACAGGGTTACGAACACTGAAGCTTTCTTT
CDR3: CASSKYRVTNTEAFF

V: TRBV7-8
size: few
J: TRBJ2-5
D: -
DNA: TGTGCCAGCAGCTTAGTAACAGTCCAAGAGACCCAGTACTTC
CDR3: CASSLVTVQETQYF

V: TRBV5-4
size: few
J: TRBJ2-5
D: TRBD2
DNA: TGTGCCAGCAGCATGACTAGCGGGGGGGGAAAAGAGACCCAGTACTTC
CDR3: CASSMTSGGGKETQYF

V: TRBV5-1
size: many
J: TRBJ2-3
D: TRBD2
DNA: TGCGCCAGCACCGTGGTAGCGGGAAGCACAGATACGCAGTATTTT
CDR3: CASTVVAGSTDTQYF

V: TRBV18
size: few
J: TRBJ2-7
D: -
DNA: TGTGCCAGCTCACCAAACCCCGGTGACTACGAGCAGTACTTC
CDR3: CASSPNPGDYEQYF

V: TRBV14
size: many
J: TRBJ1-6
D: -
DNA: TGTGCCAGCAGCCAAGATCGAGTCAGTAATTCACCCCTCCACTTT
CDR3: CASSQDRVSNSPLHF

V: TRBV6-1
size: few
J: TRBJ2-7
D: TRBD1
DNA: TGTGCCAGCAGGCGGACAGGGGGCCGAGAGCAGTACTTC
CDR3: CASRRTGGREQYF

V: TRBV28
size: -
J: TRBJ2-3
D: -
DNA: TGTGCCAGCAGTACCCAGGGGGATACGCAGTATTTT
CDR3: CASSTQGDTQYF

V: TRBV5-1
size: few
J: TRBJ2-5
D: TRBD2
DNA: TGCGCCAGCAGCTTGAGCGGGACTGGCGAGACCCAGTACTTC
CDR3: CASSLSGTGETQYF

V: TRBV7-2
size: few
J: TRBJ2-3
D: -
DNA: TGTGCCAGCAGCCCGTCGGTTGGGGAAAGCACAGATACGCAGTATTTT
CDR3: CASSPSVGESTDTQYF

V: TRBV6-5
size: few
J: TRBJ1-2
D: -
DNA: TGTGCCATCATGCAGGGAAACTATGGCTACACCTTC
CDR3: CAIMQGNYGYTF

V: TRBV11-3
size: few
J: TRBJ2-1
D: -
DNA: TGTGCCAGCAGCATCGGGGCCAACAAAAACAATGAGCAGTTCTTC
CDR3: CASSIGANKNNEQFF

V: TRBV27
size: -
J: TRBJ2-7
D: -
DNA: TGTGCCAGCAGTCTTCAGGGGGGCAGCTCCTACGAGCAGTACTTC
CDR3: CASSLQGGSSYEQYF

V: TRBV30
size: -
J: TRBJ1-2
D: TRBD1
DNA: TGTGCCTGGAGCCGGGACAGGCCTTATGGCTACACCTTC
CDR3: CAWSRDRPYGYTF

V: TRBV30
size: few
J: TRBJ1-1
D: -
DNA: TGTGCCTGGAGTGTGTGGGGGAGTAGCACTGAAGCTTTCTTT
CDR3: CAWSVWGSSTEAFF

V: TRBV29-1
size: few
J: TRBJ1-2
D: -
DNA: TGCAGCGTTGAACCCAGACGGTATGGCTACACCTTC
CDR3: CSVEPRRYGYTF

V: TRBV5-4
size: few
J: TRBJ2-7
D: TRBD2
DNA: TGTGCCAGCAGCACTAGCGGGGGACTCACCTACGAGCAGTACTTC
CDR3: CASSTSGGLTYEQYF

V: TRBV14
size: few
J: TRBJ2-5
D: TRBD2
DNA: TGTGCCAGCAGCCATGCTTGGACTAGCCCGTACCAAGAGACCCAGTACTTC
CDR3: CASSHAWTSPYQETQYF

V: TRBV10-3
size: -
J: TRBJ1-1
D: -
DNA: TGTGCCATCAGTGAGTCCCCGATTAGGATGAACACTGAAGCTTTCTTT
CDR3: CAISESPIRMNTEAFF

V: TRBV14
size: many
J: TRBJ2-1
D: -
DNA: TGTGCCAGCAGCTACCGGGACTTCTCCTACAATGAGCAGTTCTTC
CDR3: CASSYRDFSYNEQFF

V: TRBV7-2
size: few
J: TRBJ2-5
D: TRBD2
DNA: TGTGCCAGCAGCTTTGCGACTAGCGGGGGGTCAGGGACCCAGTACTTC
CDR3: CASSFATSGGSGTQYF

V: TRBV19
size: many
J: TRBJ2-2
D: TRBD2
DNA: TGTGCCAGTGGACTAGCGACCGGCACCGGGGAGCTGTTTTTT
CDR3: CASGLATGTGELFF

V: TRBV19
size: -
J: TRBJ1-5
D: TRBD1
DNA: TGTGCCAGTTCCGGGACAGCAATCAATCAGCCCCAGCATTTT
CDR3: CASSGTAINQPQHF

V: TRBV7-8
size: -
J: TRBJ2-5
D: TRBD1
DNA: TGTGCCAGCAGCTTAGCCGGGACAGTCCAAGAGACCCAGTACTTC
CDR3: CASSLAGTVQETQYF

V: TRBV2
size: -
J: TRBJ1-5
D: TRBD1
DNA: TGTGCCAGCAATATGGACAGGGCGGGGAATCAGCCCCAGCATTTT
CDR3: CASNMDRAGNQPQHF

V: TRBV7-9
size: few
J: TRBJ2-1
D: TRBD1
DNA: TGTGCCAGCAGCCCTCAGGACAGGGGGGCTTGGAATGAGCAGTTCTTC
CDR3: CASSPQDRGAWNEQFF

V: TRBV5-6
size: few
J: TRBJ2-7
D: -
DNA: TGTGCCAGCAGCTTTGGCTACTACGAGCAGTACTTC
CDR3: CASSFGYYEQYF

V: TRBV7-2
size: -
J: TRBJ2-5
D: TRBD2
DNA: TGTGCCAGCAGCTTAGTGCGGGGGGGCCCGGAGACCCAGTACTTC
CDR3: CASSLVRGGPETQYF

V: TRBV7-9
size: -
J: TRBJ1-4
D: -
DNA: TGTGCCAGCAGCTCCCCTGGACGGGAAAAACTGTTTTTT
CDR3: CASSSPGREKLFF

V: TRBV6-5
size: few
J: TRBJ2-7
D: -
DNA: TGTGCCAGCAGTTACTCGTTCCAGGGTGGCTACGAGCAGTACTTC
CDR3: CASSYSFQGGYEQYF

V: TRBV7-2
size: -
J: TRBJ2-7
D: -
DNA: TGTGCCAGCAGCTTAGATTCCGGGCGGTCTTCCTACGAGCAGTACTTC
CDR3: CASSLDSGRSSYEQYF

V: TRBV30
size: -
J: TRBJ2-4
D: -
DNA: TGTGCCTGGGGGGCCTTGACCAAAAACATTCAGTACTTC
CDR3: CAWGALTKNIQYF

V: TRBV6-5
size: -
J: TRBJ2-6
D: -
DNA: TGTGCCAGCAGGGGATCTGGGGCCAACGTCCTGACTTTC
CDR3: CASRGSGANVLTF

V: TRBV11-2
size: -
J: TRBJ2-2
D: -
DNA: TGTGCCAGCAGCTTAGCGCGGGGCACCGGGGAGCTGTTTTTT
CDR3: CASSLARGTGELFF

V: TRBV11-3
size: -
J: TRBJ2-1
D: TRBD2
DNA: TGTGCCAGCAGCCCGGGGGGTGAAGAGCAGTTCTTC
CDR3: CASSPGGEEQFF

V: TRBV7-2
size: -
J: TRBJ1-1
D: -
DNA: TGTGCCAGCAGCCCACCCTTCAGGGAAGGCACTGAAGCTTTCTTT
CDR3: CASSPPFREGTEAFF

V: TRBV6-1
size: -
J: TRBJ1-2
D: -
DNA: TGTGCCAGCAGAGACCTAGGAAGCTATGGCTACACCTTC
CDR3: CASRDLGSYGYTF

V: TRBV25-1
size: -
J: TRBJ2-5
D: TRBD2
DNA: TGTGCCAGCAGTGCGGGGGGGACCCAGTACTTC
CDR3: CASSAGGTQYF